The rows below give T cell receptor beta chains drawn from one sample of a study of T cell responses to AZD1222 COVID-19 vaccine. The repertoire was sequenced with immunoSEQ multiplex PCR; TCRdb's copy has only in-frame clones and lacks some. The repertoire holds around 80,000 clones, with 70% to 90% as singletons. The sample consisted of peripheral blood, taken on day 0 of AZD1222 vaccination. These receptors were obtained from an adult in good health. The CDR3 runs from the conserved cysteine through the conserved F or W. The order of the fields is J gene, V gene, D gene, clone size, CDR3 DNA, CDR3 protein. D genes are given only for firm matches. Some rows have no size entry. The others give once, few or many, or a class for an expanded clone.

TRBJ2-3 | TRBV10-3 | - | - | TGTGCCATCAGTGAGTCGACTCAGGGCAGGCGGTTCACAGATACGCAGTATTTT | CAISESTQGRRFTDTQYF
TRBJ2-6 | TRBV6-2/TRBV6-3 | - | few | TGTGCCAGCAGTTTGAGCTCTGGGGCCAACGTCCTGACTTTC | CASSLSSGANVLTF
TRBJ2-1 | TRBV5-1 | - | - | TGCGCCAGCAGCTTGGCTGAAGGGTTCAATGAGCAGTTCTTC | CASSLAEGFNEQFF
TRBJ1-4 | TRBV7-2 | - | - | TGTGCCAGCAGCACCCGCGGTCTTGAAAAACTGTTTTTT | CASSTRGLEKLFF
TRBJ2-1 | TRBV5-4 | - | - | TGTGCCAGCAGCTTGCCAGGAGTGGGTGAGCAGTTCTTC | CASSLPGVGEQFF
TRBJ2-1 | TRBV3-1/TRBV3-2 | - | - | TGTGCCAGCAGCCAAGGAGACAGGAAAGGTGAGCAGTTCTTC | CASSQGDRKGEQFF
TRBJ2-5 | TRBV24-1 | - | - | TGTGCCCCCGTCGGGGAGACCCAGTACTTC | CAPVGETQYF
TRBJ1-4 | TRBV7-3 | - | - | TGTGCCAGCAGCTACAAACAGGGTGAAAAACTGTTTTTT | CASSYKQGEKLFF
TRBJ2-2 | TRBV11-2 | TRBD1 | - | TGTGCCAGCAGCTTAGTCGGGACAGGCGGGGAGCTGTTTTTT | CASSLVGTGGELFF
TRBJ2-5 | TRBV10-3 | - | few | TGTGCCATCAGTGAGTGGGCAGAACAAGAGACCCAGTACTTC | CAISEWAEQETQYF
TRBJ2-2 | TRBV27 | - | - | TGTGCCAGCAGCCAGATAGCGGAAGCCGGGGAGCTGTTTTTT | CASSQIAEAGELFF
TRBJ2-5 | TRBV11-2 | - | - | TGTGCCAGCAGCTTAGCGGGGCGGGAGACCCAGTACTTC | CASSLAGRETQYF
TRBJ2-3 | TRBV6-2/TRBV6-3 | TRBD2 | - | TGTGCCAGCAGTTCCGCCTTACTAGCGGGGAAGTCGGATACGCAGTATTTT | CASSSALLAGKSDTQYF
TRBJ2-1 | TRBV18 | - | - | TGTGCCAGCTCACACCGGGACTTACACTACAATGAGCAGTTCTTC | CASSHRDLHYNEQFF
TRBJ1-1 | TRBV5-1 | TRBD1 | - | TGCGCCAGCAGTTGGGACAGACAGACTGAAGCTTTCTTT | CASSWDRQTEAFF
TRBJ2-7 | TRBV28 | - | - | TGTGCCAGCAGTTTGGGGCAGACCGACGAGCAGTACTTC | CASSLGQTDEQYF
TRBJ2-2 | TRBV5-1 | TRBD1 | - | TGCGCCAGCAGCCGCATCCTATCGGGACAGGGGGTCACCGGGGAGCTGTTTTTT | CASSRILSGQGVTGELFF
TRBJ2-2 | TRBV5-8 | - | few | TGTGCCAGCAGCTTGCGGGGGGCCGACACCGGGGAGCTGTTTTTT | CASSLRGADTGELFF
TRBJ2-3 | TRBV21-1 | - | - | TGTGCCAGCAGCAACCTTCCTAGCGGGGCGGGGACAGATACGCAGTATTTT | CASSNLPSGAGTDTQYF
TRBJ2-2 | TRBV6-4 | - | - | TGTGCCAGCAGGGCTGAGGGAACCGGGGAGCTGTTTTTT | CASRAEGTGELFF
TRBJ2-2 | TRBV5-5 | TRBD2 | once | TGTGCCAGCAACCGACTAGCGGGGGGCACCGGGGAGCTGTTTTTT | CASNRLAGGTGELFF
TRBJ1-4 | TRBV28 | - | - | TGTGGGGCGCAGAGTAATGAAAAACTGTTTTTT | CGAQSNEKLFF
TRBJ2-2 | TRBV10-2 | - | - | TGCGCCAGCAGGACCCTAGGGACCGGGGAGCTGTTTTTT | CASRTLGTGELFF
TRBJ1-6 | TRBV27 | - | - | TGTGCCAGCAGTTTGGGGGGGTCCTATAATTCACCCCTCCACTTT | CASSLGGSYNSPLHF
TRBJ2-5 | TRBV3-1/TRBV3-2 | - | - | TGTGCCAGCAGCGGCAGGGGAGAACAAGAGACCCAGTACTTC | CASSGRGEQETQYF
TRBJ1-4 | TRBV6-1 | - | once | TGTGCCAGCAGTGAAGGGGGTCAATCCGAAAAACTGTTTTTT | CASSEGGQSEKLFF
TRBJ2-3 | TRBV12-3/TRBV12-4 | TRBD2 | - | TGTGCCAGCAGTGGGGGACTAGCGACCTCGAATTTT | CASSGGLATSNF
TRBJ1-6 | TRBV6-5 | - | - | TGTGCCAGCAGTTACGGGGTAGCTTCACCCCTCCACTTT | CASSYGVASPLHF
TRBJ2-5 | TRBV19 | - | - | TGTGCCACCGAGGGGGGTGGGCGCGAGACCCAGTACTTC | CATEGGGRETQYF
TRBJ1-5 | TRBV19 | TRBD1 | - | TGTGCCACTCGACAGGGGCCTTTGGGGAATCAGCCCCAGCATTTT | CATRQGPLGNQPQHF
TRBJ1-2 | TRBV6-5 | - | - | TGTGCCAGCAGTCTTGGGCGATATGGCTACACCTTC | CASSLGRYGYTF
TRBJ1-1 | TRBV28 | - | - | TGTGCCAGCAGTTGGCAAGGGGCGGGCGACACTGAAGCTTTCTTT | CASSWQGAGDTEAFF
TRBJ2-1 | TRBV19 | - | - | TGTGCCAGTGGTTGGTGGGACGACTACAATGAGCAGTTCTTC | CASGWWDDYNEQFF
TRBJ1-3 | TRBV9 | TRBD1 | once | TGTGCCAGCAGCGGGATAACACAGGGGTTTGGAAACACCATATATTTT | CASSGITQGFGNTIYF
TRBJ2-7 | TRBV6-2/TRBV6-3 | - | - | TGTGCCAGCAGTCGCGGACGGTTCTACGAGCAGTACTTC | CASSRGRFYEQYF
TRBJ1-6 | TRBV5-6 | - | - | TGTGCCAGCAGCTTCGCCGGGACTGGCTATAATTCACCCCTCCACTTT | CASSFAGTGYNSPLHF
TRBJ1-3 | TRBV5-1 | - | few | TGCGCCAGCAGCTTGGCCGCAGGGAGTTCTGGAAACACCATATATTTT | CASSLAAGSSGNTIYF
TRBJ2-2 | TRBV19 | - | - | TGTGCCAGTAGTGACGGGACGGGACGCGGCACCGGGGAGCTGTTTTTT | CASSDGTGRGTGELFF
TRBJ1-1 | TRBV6-5 | - | - | TGTGCCAGCAGTTACACGGGGAACACTGAAGCTTTCTTT | CASSYTGNTEAFF
TRBJ2-1 | TRBV19 | - | - | TGTGCCAGTAGTAGGGACACCTACAATGAGCAGTTCTTC | CASSRDTYNEQFF
TRBJ2-2 | TRBV5-1 | - | - | TGCGCCAGCAGCTTTGCCCGGACGAACACCGGGGAGCTGTTTTTT | CASSFARTNTGELFF
TRBJ2-4 | TRBV5-5 | - | once | TGTGCCAGCAGCTCGCAGGGGGGGCCAAACATTCAGTACTTC | CASSSQGGPNIQYF
TRBJ2-5 | TRBV4-1 | - | - | TGCGCCAGCAGCCAACTGGCTGGTGAGACCCAGTACTTC | CASSQLAGETQYF
TRBJ2-6 | TRBV5-1 | - | - | TGCGCCAGCAGCTTGGCCCGCGCGTCCGGGGCCAACGTCCTGACTTTC | CASSLARASGANVLTF
TRBJ2-3 | TRBV24-1 | - | - | TGTGCCATCGAGGACGGGAGCCCAGATACGCAGTATTTT | CAIEDGSPDTQYF
TRBJ2-1 | TRBV7-9 | TRBD2 | - | TGTGCCAGCAGCTCCTCCCGGAGCGGGAGGGAACAAACCTACAATGAGCAGTTCTTC | CASSSSRSGREQTYNEQFF
TRBJ2-2 | TRBV21-1 | - | few | TGTGCCAGCAGTAACAGGGAAAGAACCGGGGAGCTGTTTTTT | CASSNRERTGELFF
TRBJ1-6 | TRBV5-1 | - | - | TGCGCCAGCAGCCTCCGGGACCGAGAGAGCTCCTATAATTCACCCCTCCACTTT | CASSLRDRESSYNSPLHF
TRBJ1-1 | TRBV6-5 | TRBD1 | once | TGTGCCAGCAGCCCGACAGGGGGGTACACTGAAGCTTTCTTT | CASSPTGGYTEAFF
TRBJ2-1 | TRBV7-7 | TRBD2 | - | TGTGCTAGCTCCTCTACGACTAGCGGTTACAATGAGCAGTTCTTC | CASSSTTSGYNEQFF
TRBJ1-3 | TRBV29-1 | - | - | TGCAGCGTGGTACAGGGCTCTGGAAACACCATATATTTT | CSVVQGSGNTIYF
TRBJ2-6 | TRBV4-1 | - | - | TGCGCCAGCAGCCAAGACAGCACCTCCTCTGGGGCCAACGTCCTGACTTTC | CASSQDSTSSGANVLTF
TRBJ2-1 | TRBV30 | - | - | TGTGCCTGGAATGAGGGCCCTTACAATGAGCAGTTCTTC | CAWNEGPYNEQFF
TRBJ2-5 | TRBV7-2 | - | once | TGTGCCAGCAGCTTAGCAGGGGGACAGACCCAGTACTTC | CASSLAGGQTQYF
TRBJ1-1 | TRBV15 | - | - | TGTGCCACCAGCAAAAATCCGGGGTCTGAAGCTTTCTTT | CATSKNPGSEAFF
TRBJ1-6 | TRBV19 | TRBD1 | - | TGTGCCAGTGCCCGACAGGGGGACTCACCCCTCCACTTT | CASARQGDSPLHF